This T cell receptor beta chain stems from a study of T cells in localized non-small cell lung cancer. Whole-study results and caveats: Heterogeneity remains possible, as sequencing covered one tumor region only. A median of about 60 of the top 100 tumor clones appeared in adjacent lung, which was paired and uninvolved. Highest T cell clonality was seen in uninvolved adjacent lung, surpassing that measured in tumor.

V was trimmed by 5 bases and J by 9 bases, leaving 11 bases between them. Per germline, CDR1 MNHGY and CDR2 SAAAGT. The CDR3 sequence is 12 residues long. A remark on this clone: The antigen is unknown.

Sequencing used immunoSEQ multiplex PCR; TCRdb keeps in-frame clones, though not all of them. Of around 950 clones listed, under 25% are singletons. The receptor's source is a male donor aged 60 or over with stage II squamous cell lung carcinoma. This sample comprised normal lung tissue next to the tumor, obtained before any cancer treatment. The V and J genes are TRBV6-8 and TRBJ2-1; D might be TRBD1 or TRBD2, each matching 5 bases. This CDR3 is CASSVERGEQFF. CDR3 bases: TGTGCCAGCAGTGTAGAGAGGGGTGAGCAGTTCTTC.